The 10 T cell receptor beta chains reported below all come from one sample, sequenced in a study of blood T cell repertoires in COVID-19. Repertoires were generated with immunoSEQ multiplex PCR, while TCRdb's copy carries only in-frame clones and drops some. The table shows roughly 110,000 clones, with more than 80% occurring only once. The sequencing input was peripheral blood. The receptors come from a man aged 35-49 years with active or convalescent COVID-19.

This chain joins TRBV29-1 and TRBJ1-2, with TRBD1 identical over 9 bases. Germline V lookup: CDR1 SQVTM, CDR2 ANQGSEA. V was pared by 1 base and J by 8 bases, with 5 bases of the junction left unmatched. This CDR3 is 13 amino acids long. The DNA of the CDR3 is TGCAGCGTTGAAGGGAGGGACAGGGCGGGCTACACCTTC. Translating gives CSVEGRDRAGYTF.

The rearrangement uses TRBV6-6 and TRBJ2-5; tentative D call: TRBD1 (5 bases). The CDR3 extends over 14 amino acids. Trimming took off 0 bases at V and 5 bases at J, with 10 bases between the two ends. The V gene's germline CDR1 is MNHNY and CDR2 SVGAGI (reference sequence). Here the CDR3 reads CASSYSRGGETQYF. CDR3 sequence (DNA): TGTGCCAGCAGTTACTCAAGGGGCGGCGAGACCCAGTACTTC.

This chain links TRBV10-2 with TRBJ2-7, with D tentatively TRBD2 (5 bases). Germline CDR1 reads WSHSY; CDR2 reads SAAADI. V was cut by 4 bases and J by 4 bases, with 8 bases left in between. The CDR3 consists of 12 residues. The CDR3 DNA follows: TGCGCCAGCAGTGCTGGAGGTTACGAGCAGTACTTC. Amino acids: CASSAGGYEQYF.

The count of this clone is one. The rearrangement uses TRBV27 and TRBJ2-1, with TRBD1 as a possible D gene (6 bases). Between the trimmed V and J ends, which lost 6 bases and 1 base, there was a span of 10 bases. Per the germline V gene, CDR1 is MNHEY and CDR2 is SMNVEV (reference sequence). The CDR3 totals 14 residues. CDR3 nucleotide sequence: TGTGCCAGCAGGCAGGGGTTTTCCTACAATGAGCAGTTCTTC. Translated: CASRQGFSYNEQFF.

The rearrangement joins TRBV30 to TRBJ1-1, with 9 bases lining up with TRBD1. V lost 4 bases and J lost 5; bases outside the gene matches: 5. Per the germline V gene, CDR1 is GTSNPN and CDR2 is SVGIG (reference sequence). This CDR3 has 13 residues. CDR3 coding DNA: TGTGCCTGGACCGGGACAGGGTGGACTGAAGCTTTCTTT. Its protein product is CAWTGTGWTEAFF.

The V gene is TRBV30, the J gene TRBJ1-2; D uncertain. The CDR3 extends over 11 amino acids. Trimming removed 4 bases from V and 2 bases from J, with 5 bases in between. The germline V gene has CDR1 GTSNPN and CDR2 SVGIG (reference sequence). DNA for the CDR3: TGTGCCTGGACCCTCAACTATGGCTACACCTTC. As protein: CAWTLNYGYTF.

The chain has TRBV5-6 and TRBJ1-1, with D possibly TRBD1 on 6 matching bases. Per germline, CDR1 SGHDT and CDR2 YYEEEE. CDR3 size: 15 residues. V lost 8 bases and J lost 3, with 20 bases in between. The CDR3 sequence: CARGLIQGWDTEAFF. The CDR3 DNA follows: TGTGCCAGGGGCTTGATACAGGGCTGGGACACTGAAGCTTTCTTT.

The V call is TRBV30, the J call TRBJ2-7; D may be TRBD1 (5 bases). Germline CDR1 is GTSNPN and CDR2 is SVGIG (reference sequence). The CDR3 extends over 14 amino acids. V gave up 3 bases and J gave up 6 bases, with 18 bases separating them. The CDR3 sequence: CAWRGLGRIGEQYF. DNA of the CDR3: TGTGCCTGGAGGGGGCTAGGGCGTATCGGCGAGCAGTACTTC.

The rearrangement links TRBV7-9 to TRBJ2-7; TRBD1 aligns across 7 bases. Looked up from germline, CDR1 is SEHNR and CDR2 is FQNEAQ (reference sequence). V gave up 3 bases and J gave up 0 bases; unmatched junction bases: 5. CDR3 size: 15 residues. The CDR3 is CASSFEDRVSYEQYF. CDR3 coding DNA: TGTGCCAGCAGCTTTGAAGACAGGGTCTCCTACGAGCAGTACTTC.

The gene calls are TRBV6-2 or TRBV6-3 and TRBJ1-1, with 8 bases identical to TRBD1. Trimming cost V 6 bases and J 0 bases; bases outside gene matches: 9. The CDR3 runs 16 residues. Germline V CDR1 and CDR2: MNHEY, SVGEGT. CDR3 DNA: TGTGCCAGCAGCCCTCGACAGGGGCTAATGAACACTGAAGCTTTCTTT. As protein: CASSPRQGLMNTEAFF.